This T cell receptor (beta chain) was observed in a study of CD8+CD57+ T cells in acquired aplastic anemia. General study points: A significant difference in CD8+ Simpson's diversity between patients and controls was not found.

This clonotype has a handful of counts. Its antigen remains unknown. The CDR3 extends over 14 amino acids. V was trimmed by 5 bases and J by 8 bases, leaving 14 bases between them. CDR1 and CDR2 (germline): SGHKS, YYEKEE (reference sequence). Researchers used genomic DNA as the template to profile TCR beta VDJ and CDR3. TCRdb fed the reads into MiXCR, producing one record per CDR3 protein. Of about 200,000 distinct CDR3 sequences listed, over 55% are singletons. Individuals selected for sequencing had exhibited CD8+CD57+ cell expansion on flow cytometry. The cohort consisted entirely of patients having severe acquired aplastic anemia. Patients were untreated when blood was sampled.

The chain employs TRBV5-5 and TRBJ1-6; perhaps TRBD1 as D (5 bases). The source is a human donor with aplastic anemia. The sample taken for sequencing was sorted CD4+, CD8+, or CD8+CD57+ T cells (not recorded which) from PBMCs. The CDR3 sequence: CASSVTGLYSPLHF. DNA of the CDR3: TGTGCCAGCAGTGTTACGGGGCTTTATTCACCCCTCCACTTT.